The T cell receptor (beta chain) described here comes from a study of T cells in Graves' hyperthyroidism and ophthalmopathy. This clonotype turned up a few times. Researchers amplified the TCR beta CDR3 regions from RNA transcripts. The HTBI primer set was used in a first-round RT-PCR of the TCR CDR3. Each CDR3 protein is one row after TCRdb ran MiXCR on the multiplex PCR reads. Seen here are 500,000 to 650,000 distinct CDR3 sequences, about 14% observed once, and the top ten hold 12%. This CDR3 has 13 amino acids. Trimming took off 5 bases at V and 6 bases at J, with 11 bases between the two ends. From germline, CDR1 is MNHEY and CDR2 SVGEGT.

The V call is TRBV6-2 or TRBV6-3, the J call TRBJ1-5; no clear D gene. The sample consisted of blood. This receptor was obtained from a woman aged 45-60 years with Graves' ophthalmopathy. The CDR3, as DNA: TGTGCCAGCAGTGCTGAAGGGTCTCAGCCCCAGCATTTT. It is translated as CASSAEGSQPQHF.